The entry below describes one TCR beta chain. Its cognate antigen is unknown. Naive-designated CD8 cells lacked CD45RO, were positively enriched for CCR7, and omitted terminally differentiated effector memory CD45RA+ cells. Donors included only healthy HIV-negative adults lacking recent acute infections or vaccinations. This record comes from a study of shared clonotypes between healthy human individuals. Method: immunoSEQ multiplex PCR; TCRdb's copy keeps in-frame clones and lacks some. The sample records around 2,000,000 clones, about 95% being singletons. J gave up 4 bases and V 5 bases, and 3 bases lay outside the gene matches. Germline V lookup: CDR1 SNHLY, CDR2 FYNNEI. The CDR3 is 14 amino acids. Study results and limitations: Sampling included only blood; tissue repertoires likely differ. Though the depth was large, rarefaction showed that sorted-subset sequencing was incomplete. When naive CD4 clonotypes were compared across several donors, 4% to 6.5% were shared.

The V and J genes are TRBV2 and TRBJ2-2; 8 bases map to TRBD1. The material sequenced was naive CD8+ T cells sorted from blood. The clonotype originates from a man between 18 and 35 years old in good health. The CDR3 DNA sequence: TGTGCCAGCAGTCGGACAGGGTCCACCGGGGAGCTGTTTTTT. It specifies CASSRTGSTGELFF. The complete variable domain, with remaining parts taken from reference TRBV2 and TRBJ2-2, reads EPEVTQTPSHQVTQMGQEVILRCVPISNHLYFYWYRQILGQKVEFLVSFYNNEISEKSEIFDDQFSVERPDGSNFTLKIRSTKLEDSAMYFCASSRTGSTGELFFGEGSRLTVL.